Presented here are 15 T cell receptor beta chains from one specimen sequenced in a study of T cell changes during pregnancy in multiple sclerosis. The table came from immunoSEQ multiplex PCR; TCRdb's copy has only in-frame clones and leaves some out. The sample lists around 95,000 clones; roughly 90% were seen once. This specimen was peripheral blood, taken after pregnancy. The receptor source for this set is a female donor with multiple sclerosis, enrolled in a pregnancy study.

This rearrangement joins TRBV9 to TRBJ2-5; 8 bases are a match to TRBD2. From germline, CDR1 is SGDLS and CDR2 YYNGEE. J lost 4 bases, V lost 3 bases, and 8 bases had no gene match. The CDR3 length is 15 residues. The DNA of the CDR3 is TGTGCCAGCAGCGCGGGGGCGGGGGGCCTAGAGACCCAGTACTTC. It codes for CASSAGAGGLETQYF. Full variable domain (outside the CDR3, taken from reference TRBV9 and TRBJ2-5): DSGVTQTPKHLITATGQRVTLRCSPRSGDLSVYWYQQSLDQGLQFLIQYYNGEERAKGNILERFSAQQFPDLHSELNLSSLELGDSALYFCASSAGAGGLETQYFGPGTRLLVL.

V gene TRBV7-2 combines with J gene TRBJ2-7, with 13 bases aligning to TRBD2. V was pared by 4 bases and J by 1 base, with 4 bases of the junction left unmatched. In germline, CDR1 is SGHTA, CDR2 FQGNSA. The CDR3 consists of 16 residues. The DNA for the CDR3 is TGTGCCAGCAGCTCTCAACTAGCGGGGGGGTCCTACGAGCAGTACTTC. Translating it yields CASSSQLAGGSYEQYF. Full variable domain (outside the CDR3, taken from reference TRBV7-2 and TRBJ2-7): GAGVSQSPSNKVTEKGKDVELRCDPISGHTALYWYRQSLGQGLEFLIYFQGNSAPDKSGLPSDRFSAERTGGSVSTLTIQRTQQEDSAVYLCASSSQLAGGSYEQYFGPGTRLTVT.

This chain links TRBV6-1 with TRBJ2-7; the D gene is possibly TRBD1 (6 bases). The CDR3 runs to 14 residues. V was trimmed by 10 bases and J by 2 bases, leaving 18 bases between them. Per the germline V gene, CDR1 is MNHNS and CDR2 is SASEGT. The CDR3 DNA sequence: TGTGCCACCCGGCCGGGACAAGGGACCTACGAGCAGTACTTC. Protein sequence: CATRPGQGTYEQYF.

V is TRBV30 and J is TRBJ2-3; 8 nucleotides match TRBD2. The CDR3 runs to 13 residues. Trimming removed 3 bases from V and 1 base from J; junction bases left unmatched: 0. In germline, CDR1 is GTSNPN, CDR2 SVGIG (reference sequence). The CDR3 DNA reads TGTGCCTGGAGGACTAGCGGCACAGATACGCAGTATTTT. Amino acid sequence: CAWRTSGTDTQYF.

The chain carries TRBV10-3 and TRBJ2-5; a possible D gene is TRBD1 (5 bases). Between the trimmed V and J ends, which lost 3 bases and 3 bases, there was a span of 5 bases. The germline gives CDR1 ENHRY, CDR2 SYGVKD. The CDR3 consists of 12 residues. CDR3 loop: CAISDREETQYF. The CDR3 DNA follows: TGTGCCATCAGTGACAGGGAAGAGACCCAGTACTTC.

J is TRBJ1-2 and V is TRBV28; D uncertain. From germline, CDR1 is MDHEN and CDR2 SYDVKM. This CDR3 comprises 10 residues. Trimming pared 10 bases from V and 7 bases from J, leaving 10 bases between. CDR3 nucleotide sequence: TGTGCCACCTTGAGCGTTGGCTACACCTTC. Translation: CATLSVGYTF.

This chain uses TRBV16 with TRBJ2-7; TRBD2 agrees at 7 bases. This CDR3 spans 18 amino acids. Germline CDR1 is KGHSY and CDR2 is FQNENV. V shed 0 bases, J shed 0 bases, and the junction held 11 bases outside the gene matches. CDR3 sequence reads: CASSQSMRRRGSSYEQYF. In DNA, the CDR3 is TGTGCCAGCAGCCAATCGATGAGGAGGCGGGGGAGCTCCTACGAGCAGTACTTC.

The chain links TRBV4-1 to TRBJ2-4; TRBD1 matches 7 bases. Trimming removed 1 base from V and 3 bases from J; junction bases left unmatched: 9. Germline lookup yields CDR1 MGHRA and CDR2 YSYEKL. This CDR3 is 17 amino acids long. The CDR3 DNA reads as TGCGCCAGCAGCCAAGGAGGACAGGCCGGAGTCAAAAACATTCAGTACTTC. It is translated as CASSQGGQAGVKNIQYF.

The CDR3, as DNA: TGTGCCATCAGTGAGGGGGGGGGACGCTCACCCCTCCACTTT. Encoded protein: CAISEGGGRSPLHF. The gene calls are TRBV10-3 and TRBJ1-6, with a possible D match to TRBD1 (5 bases). This CDR3 comprises 14 residues. The germline V and J ends were trimmed by 2 bases and 10 bases, with 12 bases remaining between them. Germline V lookup: CDR1 ENHRY, CDR2 SYGVKD.

The V gene is TRBV7-9, the J gene TRBJ2-7, with D uncertain. Trimming removed 2 bases from V and 3 bases from J, with 5 bases in between. The CDR3 has 12 residues. The V gene's germline CDR1 is SEHNR and CDR2 FQNEAQ (reference sequence). CDR3 sequence: CASSLNSYEQYF. The CDR3, as DNA: TGTGCCAGCAGCTTAAACAGCTACGAGCAGTACTTC.

This chain links TRBV28 with TRBJ1-5; maybe TRBD1 (6 bases). The germline gives CDR1 MDHEN, CDR2 SYDVKM. Trimming removed 4 bases from V and 2 bases from J, with 15 bases in between. The CDR3 contains 16 residues. The CDR3 reads CASSSKQGNGNQPQHF. CDR3 in DNA: TGTGCCAGCAGTTCGAAACAGGGAAACGGCAATCAGCCCCAGCATTTT.

This clone was detected once. The rearrangement joins TRBV6-5 to TRBJ2-1; TRBD2 matches 10 bases. This CDR3 spans 14 amino acids. The junction had 6 bases not matched to a gene; V was cut back by 6 bases and J by 7 bases. Germline assignment: CDR1 MNHEY and CDR2 SVGAGI. CDR3 amino acids: CASSRGLATNEQFF. The CDR3 DNA reads as TGTGCCAGCAGCCGGGGACTAGCGACAAATGAGCAGTTCTTC.

This clone appeared once. CDR3 sequence: CASSEGDRETEAFF. In DNA form, the CDR3 reads TGTGCCAGCAGCGAGGGGGACAGGGAAACTGAAGCTTTCTTT. The chain couples TRBV9 to TRBJ1-1; 9 bases line up with TRBD1. Germline-derived CDR1 and CDR2 are SGDLS and YYNGEE. There are 14 residues in the CDR3. The V segment lost 3 bases and the J segment 5 bases; nucleotides outside the gene matches: 5.

This clone has only a few counts. The chain couples TRBV19 to TRBJ1-4; 9 nucleotides agree with TRBD1. The CDR3 consists of 15 residues. Trimming removed 10 bases from V and 2 bases from J; junction bases left unmatched: 8. Germline CDR1 and CDR2: LNHDA and SQIVND (reference sequence). DNA of the CDR3: TGTGCCACCAAACTAGGACAGGGGACTAATGAAAAACTGTTTTTT. Residues: CATKLGQGTNEKLFF.

The chain is built from TRBV27 and TRBJ2-1; 11 nucleotides align to TRBD2. V shed 6 bases, J shed 4 bases, and the junction held 5 bases outside the gene matches. This CDR3 spans 15 amino acids. The germline CDR1 and CDR2 sequences are MNHEY and SMNVEV (reference sequence). The CDR3 reads CASSPGLAVYNEQFF. CDR3 nucleotides: TGTGCCAGCAGCCCGGGACTAGCGGTTTACAATGAGCAGTTCTTC.